This entry lists 17 T cell receptor beta chains sequenced from one sample in a study of T cell responses to AZD1222 COVID-19 vaccine. Generated by immunoSEQ multiplex PCR, the TCRdb table keeps only in-frame clones and is missing some. This sample has tens of thousands of clones; approximately 82% occur once, and the top ten carry around a quarter. Sequences were derived from peripheral blood, sampled 28 days after the second AZD1222 dose. The source of these receptors is an adult who received the AZD1222 COVID-19 vaccine.

This rearrangement joins TRBV18 to TRBJ1-5; D remains unclear. The CDR3 is 16 amino acids. The germline gives CDR1 KGHSH, CDR2 LQKENI. V dropped 6 bases and J dropped 0 bases, with 15 bases sitting between them. In nucleotides, the CDR3 is TGTGCCAGCTCCCCCGGGTTTACGGATAGCAATCAGCCCCAGCATTTT. Translating gives CASSPGFTDSNQPQHF.

This chain links TRBV19 with TRBJ2-4; D is unclear. The V gene's germline CDR1 is LNHDA and CDR2 SQIVND (reference sequence). V gave up 0 bases and J gave up 2 bases, with 11 bases separating them. This CDR3 has 16 amino acids. The CDR3 bases are TGTGCCAGTAGTATAGATCTTTGGGGTACCAAAAACATTCAGTACTTC. This gives the protein CASSIDLWGTKNIQYF.

In DNA, the CDR3 is TGTGCCAGCAGCTTAATGGCCGGGAGGTCAGACGAGCAGTACTTC. Translating gives CASSLMAGRSDEQYF. The chain couples TRBV7-9 to TRBJ2-7; 7 positions agree with TRBD2. The germline V gene has CDR1 SEHNR and CDR2 FQNEAQ (reference sequence). This CDR3 has 15 residues. V lost 2 bases, J lost 5 bases, and 9 bases stayed unmatched.

This sequence joins TRBV6-5 and TRBJ2-7, with 9 bases matching TRBD1. V lost 6 bases and J lost 4; bases outside the gene matches: 4. The germline V gene has CDR1 MNHEY and CDR2 SVGAGI. This CDR3 has 13 amino acids. CDR3 nucleotide sequence: TGTGCCAGCAGGACAGGGGGATCGTACGAGCAGTACTTC. It codes for CASRTGGSYEQYF.

This clone showed up just once. The rearrangement links TRBV28 to TRBJ2-3, with 8 bases fitting TRBD2. There are 17 residues in the CDR3. V shed 3 bases, J shed 7 bases, and the junction held 15 bases outside the gene matches. Germline values: CDR1 MDHEN, CDR2 SYDVKM. CDR3 sequence reads: CASSFLRGASGRNTQYF. Written as DNA, the CDR3 is TGTGCCAGCAGTTTTCTCCGAGGGGCTAGCGGGCGTAATACGCAGTATTTT. The whole variable domain, remainder taken from reference TRBV28 and TRBJ2-3, is DVKVTQSSRYLVKRTGEKVFLECVQDMDHENMFWYRQDPGLGLRLIYFSYDVKMKEKGDIPEGYSVSREKKERFSLILESASTNQTSMYLCASSFLRGASGRNTQYFGPGTRLTVL.

The rearrangement uses TRBV10-1 and TRBJ2-3; D unclear. Trimming took off 4 bases at V and 0 bases at J, with 8 bases between the two ends. The CDR3 is made up of 14 amino acids. Germline loops: CDR1 WNHNN, CDR2 SYGVQD (reference sequence). CDR3 sequence: CASSGLGSTDTQYF. The CDR3 nucleotides read TGCGCCAGCAGTGGGCTGGGAAGCACAGATACGCAGTATTTT.

This chain connects TRBV6-6 to TRBJ1-2; unclear D gene. In germline, CDR1 is MNHNY, CDR2 SVGAGI (reference sequence). Trimming stripped 5 bases from V and 8 bases from J, with 15 bases between. This CDR3 is built from 13 residues. This CDR3 reads CASSPPGQEGYTF. The CDR3 DNA reads TGTGCCAGCAGTCCCCCAGGCCAGGAAGGCTACACCTTC.

A note on this clone: Other DNA sequences within the sample encode an identical CDR3. The rearrangement joins TRBV9 to TRBJ2-7; D possibly matches TRBD1 or TRBD2 (5 bases each). Germline V gene sequence: CDR1 SGDLS, CDR2 YYNGEE. This CDR3 spans 14 amino acids. V lost 0 bases to trimming and J lost 3 bases, with 10 bases between them. CDR3 bases: TGTGCCAGCAGCGTAGAACCAGGGAGCTACGAGCAGTACTTC. Translating it yields CASSVEPGSYEQYF.

The gene calls are TRBV7-3 and TRBJ2-7; either TRBD1 or TRBD2 may supply D (6 bases each). This CDR3 region has 15 residues. V lost 1 base, J lost 2 bases, and 12 bases lay in between. Germline V CDR1 and CDR2: SGHTA, FQGTGA. CDR3 sequence reads: CASSLRGGTTYEQYF. CDR3 DNA sequence: TGTGCCAGCAGCTTAAGAGGGGGGACAACCTACGAGCAGTACTTC.

The gene calls are TRBV15 and TRBJ1-5, with a tentative D call TRBD1 (6 bases). The germline CDR1 and CDR2 sequences are LNHNV and YYDKDF (reference sequence). Deletions cut 6 bases from V and 6 bases from J, with 18 bases between. This CDR3 is 15 amino acids long. The CDR3 sequence: CATSKTGGQGQPQHF. The CDR3 DNA reads TGTGCCACCAGTAAAACCGGGGGCCAGGGTCAGCCCCAGCATTTT.

This chain connects TRBV24-1 to TRBJ2-5; 7 nucleotides line up with TRBD2. This CDR3 spans 13 amino acids. V gave up 4 bases and J gave up 5 bases; unmatched junction bases: 3. Per the germline V gene, CDR1 is KGHDR and CDR2 is SFDVKD. The CDR3 sequence is CATSESAGETQYF. The CDR3 nucleotides read TGTGCCACCAGTGAATCAGCGGGGGAGACCCAGTACTTC.

The chain has TRBV11-2 and TRBJ2-1; 7 bases agree with TRBD1. The length of the CDR3 is 15 residues. Germline CDR1 SGHAT, CDR2 FQNNGV. Trimming at V came to 4 bases and at J to 7 bases, leaving 10 bases not matched to a gene. CDR3 sequence (DNA): TGTGCCAGCAGCTCACCGCTCGGGACAGCAAATGAGCAGTTCTTC. Translating gives CASSSPLGTANEQFF.

This clone was recorded a few times. The chain carries TRBV9 and TRBJ1-2; 8 nucleotides agree with TRBD1. Losses at the gene ends were 0 bases for V and 8 bases for J; bases not matched to a gene: 6. The germline V gene encodes CDR1 SGDLS and CDR2 YYNGEE. This CDR3 has 14 amino acids. CDR3 DNA: TGTGCCAGCAGCGTAGATCAGGGGGCGGAGGGCTACACCTTC. Amino acid sequence: CASSVDQGAEGYTF.

This clone has a single count. CDR3 in DNA: TGCGCCAGCAGCCTCCTCGTCTCGTATGGCTACACCTTC. It yields the protein CASSLLVSYGYTF. V gene TRBV4-1 combines with J gene TRBJ1-2; no firm D call. In germline, CDR1 is MGHRA, CDR2 YSYEKL. The CDR3 is made up of 13 amino acids. V was clipped by 4 bases and J by 5 bases, with 11 bases between them.

The gene calls are TRBV15 and TRBJ2-6; no clear D gene. This CDR3 spans 16 amino acids. Germline V lookup: CDR1 LNHNV, CDR2 YYDKDF (reference sequence). Trimming took off 2 bases at V and 0 bases at J, with 8 bases between the two ends. CDR3 sequence reads: CATSRHQSSGANVLTF. CDR3 bases: TGTGCCACCAGCAGACACCAGAGCTCTGGGGCCAACGTCCTGACTTTC.

This clone has more than one count but fewer than ten. The V and J genes are TRBV5-4 and TRBJ2-1, with 7 bases fitting TRBD2. Trimming cost V 4 bases and J 0 bases; bases outside gene matches: 7. Germline values: CDR1 SGHNT, CDR2 YYREEE (reference sequence). This CDR3 comprises 16 residues. The CDR3 bases are TGTGCCAGCAGCAACGCCGCGGGGGACTCCTACAATGAGCAGTTCTTC. Encoded protein: CASSNAAGDSYNEQFF.

The V gene is TRBV19, the J gene TRBJ2-5; D remains ambiguous. Trimming cost V 5 bases and J 10 bases, with 23 bases left between them. Looked up from germline, CDR1 is LNHDA and CDR2 is SQIVND (reference sequence). This CDR3 has 15 amino acids. CDR3 residues: CASSPARLGNGDQYF. The CDR3 region has the DNA TGTGCCAGTAGTCCGGCCCGGTTAGGAAATGGGGACCAGTACTTC.